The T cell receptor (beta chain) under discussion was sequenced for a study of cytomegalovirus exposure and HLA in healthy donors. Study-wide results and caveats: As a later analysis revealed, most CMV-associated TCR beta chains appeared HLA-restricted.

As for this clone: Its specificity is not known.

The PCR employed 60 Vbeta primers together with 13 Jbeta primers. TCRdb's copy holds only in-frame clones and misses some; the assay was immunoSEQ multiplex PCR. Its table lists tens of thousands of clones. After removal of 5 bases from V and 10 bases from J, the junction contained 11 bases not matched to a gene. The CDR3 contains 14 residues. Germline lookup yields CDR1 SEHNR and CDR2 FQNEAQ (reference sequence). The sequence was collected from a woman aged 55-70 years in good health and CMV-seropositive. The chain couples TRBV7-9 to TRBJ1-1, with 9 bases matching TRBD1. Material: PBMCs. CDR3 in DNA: TGTGCCAGCAGCCCTCGGGACAGGGTAGACGTAGCTTTCTTT. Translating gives CASSPRDRVDVAFF. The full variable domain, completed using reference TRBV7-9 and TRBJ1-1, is DTGVSQNPRHKITKRGQNVTFRCDPISEHNRLYWYRQTLGQGPEFLTYFQNEAQLEKSRLLSDRFSAERPKGSFSTLEIQRTEQGDSAMYLCASSPRDRVDVAFFGQGTRLTVV.